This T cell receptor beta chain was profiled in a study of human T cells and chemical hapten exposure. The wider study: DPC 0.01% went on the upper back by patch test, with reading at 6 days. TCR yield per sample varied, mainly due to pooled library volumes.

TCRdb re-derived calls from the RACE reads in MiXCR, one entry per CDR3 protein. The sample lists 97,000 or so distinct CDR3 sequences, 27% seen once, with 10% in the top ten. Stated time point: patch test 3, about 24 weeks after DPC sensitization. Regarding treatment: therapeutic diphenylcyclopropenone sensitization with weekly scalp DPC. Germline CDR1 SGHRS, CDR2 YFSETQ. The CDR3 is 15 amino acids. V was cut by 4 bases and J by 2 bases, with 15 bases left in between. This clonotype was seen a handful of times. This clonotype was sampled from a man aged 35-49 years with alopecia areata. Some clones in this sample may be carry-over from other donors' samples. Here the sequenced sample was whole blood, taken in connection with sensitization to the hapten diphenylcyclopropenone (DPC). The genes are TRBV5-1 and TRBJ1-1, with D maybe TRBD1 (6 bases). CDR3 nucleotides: TGCGCCAGCAGCCCAGAGACAGGATTAAACACTGAAGCTTTCTTT. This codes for CASSPETGLNTEAFF.